What follows is one T cell receptor (beta chain) and its context. The data belong to a study of blood T cell repertoires in COVID-19. At the level of the study: PBMCs, B-cell-depleted T cells, or T cells provided the cDNA or gDNA that made up the material.

Sequenced by immunoSEQ multiplex PCR; TCRdb stores in-frame clones only, minus some. This table holds some 130,000 clones, more than 75% found once. The V segment lost 3 bases and the J segment 0 bases; nucleotides outside the gene matches: 2. The germline V gene has CDR1 KGHSH and CDR2 LQKENI. CDR3 length: 16 residues. The source of this sequence is an older man with active COVID-19. This chain joins TRBV18 and TRBJ2-6; 7 bases map to TRBD2. Sequenced sample: peripheral blood. The CDR3 region is CASSPGRSSGANVLTF. CDR3 DNA: TGTGCCAGCTCACCCGGGAGGTCCTCTGGGGCCAACGTCCTGACTTTC.